This T cell receptor (beta chain) appears in the sequencing data of a study of T cells in Graves' hyperthyroidism and ophthalmopathy. Diagnosis rested on symptoms, serum thyroxine and TRAb, thyroid ultrasound, and orbital computed tomography. The PBMCs studied were ones that came from roughly 9.1 ml fresh peripheral blood. This clonotype was picked up a small number of times. RNA transcripts yielded amplified TCR beta CDR3 regions. An initial round of RT-PCR targeting the TCR CDR3 relied on the HTBI primer set. TCRdb called the multiplex PCR reads again in MiXCR, with one record for every CDR3 protein. The data contain 450,000 to 600,000 distinct CDR3 sequences, 12% to 15% of them singletons. V was pared by 1 base and J by 7 bases, with 6 bases of the junction left unmatched. From germline, CDR1 is SGHVS and CDR2 FNYEAQ. The CDR3 sequence is 15 residues long.

The clonotype was recovered from a woman aged 40 to 50 with Graves' hyperthyroidism. Sequencing was done on a sample of blood. The chain has TRBV7-6 and TRBJ2-7; 11 bases map to TRBD2. The chain's CDR3 is CASSLVLAGGGEQYF. DNA for the CDR3: TGTGCCAGCAGCTTAGTCCTAGCGGGAGGAGGGGAGCAGTACTTC.